One and the same sample provided the 25 T cell receptor beta chains below, sequenced in a study of T-cell memory formation after mild COVID-19. TCRdb ran MiXCR on the 5' RACE reads and lists one entry per CDR3 protein. The repertoire has around 200,000 distinct CDR3 sequences, over 9% of them found once; the top ten carry approximately 3.3%. The sample comprised PBMCs or a T cell subset sorted from them (not recorded which). The origin of the receptors is a man aged 18 to 30 who had mild COVID-19 (a few samples of this study predate the infection). Cell type and time point are not known.

The V call is TRBV20-1, the J call TRBJ2-2, with D unclear. Germline V CDR1 and CDR2: DFQATT, SNEGSKA (reference sequence). CDR3 length: 15 residues. Trimming took 4 bases from V and 3 from J, leaving 15 bases between them. The CDR3 coding sequence is TGCAGTGCTAAGGTTCCTGGGATGGACACCGGGGAGCTGTTTTTT. Protein sequence: CSAKVPGMDTGELFF.

The chain uses TRBV6-2 or TRBV6-3 and TRBJ2-1, with D possibly TRBD2 on 7 matching bases. The germline CDR1 and CDR2 sequences are MNHEY and SVGEGT. This CDR3 is built from 16 residues. Trimming stripped 2 bases from V and 4 bases from J, with 15 bases between. In DNA form, the CDR3 reads TGTGCCAGCAGTTACCCCGGGGGCGGGGGATACAATGAGCAGTTCTTC. Its protein is CASSYPGGGGYNEQFF.

This clonotype was counted ten times or more. The genes are TRBV29-1 and TRBJ1-2; a possible D gene is TRBD1 (5 bases). The CDR3 runs to 13 residues. The ends were cut back, 4 bases at V and 6 bases at J, with 15 bases in the middle. Looked up from germline, CDR1 is SQVTM and CDR2 is ANQGSEA. For the CDR3, the DNA is TGCAGCGTTGGACAGAGATTTGGTAATGGCTACACCTTC. Residues: CSVGQRFGNGYTF.

The J gene is TRBJ2-3, the V gene TRBV6-2 or TRBV6-3; D not certain. V was pared by 6 bases and J by 6 bases, with 19 bases between. Looked up from germline, CDR1 is MNHEY and CDR2 is SVGEGT. This CDR3 region has 15 residues. CDR3: CASSRLPSAVDTQYF. DNA for the CDR3: TGTGCCAGCAGCCGCCTACCTTCTGCGGTCGATACGCAGTATTTT.

This clonotype was observed many times. The chain recombines TRBV6-5 with TRBJ1-2; TRBD1 matches at 9 bases. V shed 5 bases and J 8 bases; nucleotides not matched to a gene: 9. The CDR3 is 14 residues long. Germline values: CDR1 MNHEY, CDR2 SVGAGI. The CDR3 DNA is TGTGCCAGCAGTAGGACAGGGGACAGTTACGGCTACACCTTC. Protein product: CASSRTGDSYGYTF.

V is TRBV5-5 and J is TRBJ1-3; 7 positions match TRBD1. CDR3 length equals 14 residues. Germline CDR1 SGHKS, CDR2 YYEKEE (reference sequence). V lost 3 bases, J lost 7 bases, and 7 bases stayed unmatched. CDR3 sequence reads: CASSSTRGGNTIYF. The CDR3 DNA is TGTGCCAGCAGCTCGACCAGGGGGGGTAACACCATATATTTT.

This chain uses TRBV6-2 or TRBV6-3 with TRBJ1-2, with D maybe TRBD1 (5 bases). Germline-derived CDR1 and CDR2 are MNHEY and SVGEGT. Between the trimmed V and J ends, which lost 7 bases and 2 bases, there was a span of 5 bases. This CDR3 contains 11 residues. The CDR3 spells CASTGNYGYTF. CDR3 in DNA: TGTGCCAGCACAGGGAACTATGGCTACACCTTC.

The CDR3 is CASSFGRIYEQYF. The CDR3 DNA follows: TGTGCCAGCAGCTTCGGGAGGATCTACGAGCAGTACTTC. The chain combines TRBV12-3 or TRBV12-4 with TRBJ2-7; 7 bases match TRBD2. J gave up 3 bases and V 6 bases, and 5 bases lay outside the gene matches. The CDR3 has 13 amino acids.

On this clonotype itself: Sequence at one end of the junction differs from germline and may be a read error. For the CDR3, the DNA is TGTGCCAGCAGCTCCCCGCTTGGGGCCGTTACGAGGGTATTT. Amino acids: CASSSPLGAVTRVF. This rearrangement joins TRBV7-9 to TRBJ2-3, with D perhaps given as TRBD1 or TRBD2 (5 bases each). Germline V gives CDR1 SEHNR, CDR2 FQNEAQ (reference sequence). This CDR3 region has 14 residues.

This clonotype showed up just a few times. The genes are TRBV29-1 and TRBJ1-5; perhaps TRBD1 as D (5 bases). The CDR3 runs 15 residues. Trimming shortened V by 6 bases and J by 5 bases, and 20 bases separated the two germline ends. CDR1 and CDR2 (germline): SQVTM, ANQGSEA. The CDR3 here is CSVGRSGTDHQPQHF. The DNA of the CDR3 is TGCAGCGTCGGCCGATCCGGGACGGACCATCAGCCCCAGCATTTT. Full variable domain (rest looked up from reference TRBV29-1 and TRBJ1-5): SAVISQKPSRDICQRGTSLTIQCQVDSQVTMMFWYRQQPGQSLTLIATANQGSEATYESGFVIDKFPISRPNLTFSTLTVSNMSPEDSSIYLCSVGRSGTDHQPQHFGDGTRLSIL.

The chain employs TRBV5-4 and TRBJ2-7, with 8 bases aligning to TRBD2. The trim removed 4 bases at V and 3 bases at J, leaving 9 bases unmatched. The CDR3 consists of 15 residues. Germline values: CDR1 SGHNT, CDR2 YYREEE (reference sequence). CDR3 protein: CASSRGSGAGYEQYV. The CDR3 DNA follows: TGTGCCAGCAGCCGAGGTAGCGGGGCCGGCTACGAGCAGTACGTC.

This clonotype was detected only a few times. The chain combines TRBV12-3 or TRBV12-4 with TRBJ1-1; D ambiguous. Trimming shortened V by 3 bases and J by 5 bases, and 10 bases separated the two germline ends. This CDR3 is 13 amino acids long. CDR3 protein: CASSLPSGTEAFF. The CDR3 region has the DNA TGTGCCAGCAGTTTGCCCTCGGGGACTGAAGCTTTCTTT.

This clonotype occurred many times. This sequence joins TRBV24-1 and TRBJ2-3; TRBD1 matches at 10 bases. The CDR3 is 15 residues long. Germline V lookup: CDR1 KGHDR, CDR2 SFDVKD. The junction had 5 bases not matched to a gene; V was cut back by 4 bases and J by 5 bases. The CDR3: CATSDPGQGGDTQYF. CDR3 sequence (DNA): TGTGCCACCAGTGACCCTGGACAGGGGGGAGATACGCAGTATTTT.

This clonotype was recorded many times. The rearrangement links TRBV3-1 to TRBJ1-6, with D hard to call. CDR3 size: 13 residues. Germline V lookup: CDR1 LGHDT, CDR2 YNNKEL (reference sequence). Trimming took off 4 bases at V and 10 bases at J, with 11 bases between the two ends. The CDR3 DNA reads TGTGCCAGCAGCCCAACCAATCAGTCACCCCTCCACTTT. Residues: CASSPTNQSPLHF.

The gene calls are TRBV6-4 and TRBJ2-1; 7 nucleotides agree with TRBD2. This CDR3 has 13 residues. Per germline, CDR1 MRHNA and CDR2 SNTAGT. Losses at the gene ends were 4 bases for V and 8 bases for J; bases not matched to a gene: 5. Written as DNA, the CDR3 is TGTGCCAGCAGTGTCGATGGGGGGGATGAGCAGTTCTTC. As protein: CASSVDGGDEQFF.

This clonotype was recorded at least ten times. The V gene is TRBV12-3 or TRBV12-4, the J gene TRBJ1-2; D call uncertain. There are 13 residues in the CDR3. Trimming left V 6 bases short and J 8 bases short, with 16 bases between. The CDR3, as DNA: TGTGCCAGCAGGTCCGACCTGCTCGTGGGCTACACCTTC. Its translation: CASRSDLLVGYTF.

This clonotype was counted at least ten times. The rearrangement links TRBV6-6 to TRBJ1-6; weak D call: TRBD1 (5 bases). Per germline, CDR1 MNHNY and CDR2 SVGAGI (reference sequence). V was shortened by 6 bases and J by 7 bases, with 7 bases between the two germline ends. The CDR3 length is 12 residues. CDR3 nucleotides: TGTGCCAGCAGCCACAGGAATTCACCCCTCCACTTT. The encoded protein is CASSHRNSPLHF.

The J gene is TRBJ1-1, the V gene TRBV20-1; weak D call: TRBD1 (5 bases). CDR3 length equals 13 residues. V dropped 0 bases and J dropped 10 bases, with 15 bases sitting between them. CDR1 is DFQATT, CDR2 SNEGSKA, per germline (reference sequence). The CDR3 loop is CSAREQSLRGAFF. Written as DNA, the CDR3 is TGCAGTGCTAGAGAGCAGAGCTTGAGGGGAGCTTTCTTT.

Ten or more counts support this clonotype. The rearrangement joins TRBV7-2 to TRBJ1-1, with D tentatively TRBD1 (5 bases). The CDR3 loop spans 14 amino acids. Trimming cost V 5 bases and J 1 base, with 11 bases left between them. Germline lookup yields CDR1 SGHTA and CDR2 FQGNSA. Here the CDR3 DNA reads TGTGCCAGCAGCGCGGGACCCCCGAACACTGAAGCTTTCTTT. This encodes CASSAGPPNTEAFF.

The chain employs TRBV6-5 and TRBJ2-7; TRBD1 agrees at 9 bases. Germline-derived CDR1 and CDR2 are MNHEY and SVGAGI. This CDR3 has 15 amino acids. CDR3 protein: CDSSRTGTGYYEQYV. The DNA of the CDR3 is TGTGACAGCAGCCGGACCGGGACAGGGTACTACGAGCAGTACGTC.

This clonotype was observed a few times. V gene TRBV20-1 combines with J gene TRBJ2-3; D is unclear. The V end lost 2 bases, the J end lost 2 bases, and 5 bases lay between the germline ends. Germline V gene lookup returns CDR1 DFQATT and CDR2 SNEGSKA (reference sequence). This CDR3 comprises 12 residues. As DNA, the CDR3 is TGCAGTGCTAGACACCCCACAGATACGCAGTATTTT. This gives the protein CSARHPTDTQYF.

The gene calls are TRBV19 and TRBJ2-5; D could derive from TRBD1 or TRBD2 (5 bases each). The V and J ends lost 3 bases and 2 bases respectively, with 10 bases between them. The CDR3 runs to 14 residues. Germline V gives CDR1 LNHDA, CDR2 SQIVND (reference sequence). CDR3 coding DNA: TGTGCCAGTAGTATCGGCAGGGAGCAAGAGACCCAGTACTTC. This translates into CASSIGREQETQYF.

The J gene is TRBJ1-1, the V gene TRBV6-5, with a tentative D call TRBD1 (5 bases). The germline gives CDR1 MNHEY, CDR2 SVGAGI. The V end lost 5 bases, the J end lost 11 bases, and 21 bases lay between the germline ends. This CDR3 region has 14 residues. CDR3 in DNA: TGTGCCAGCAGTCGGGACCGGTTAACACTGAAGGCTTTCTTT. Protein product: CASSRDRLTLKAFF.

This clonotype was found a few times. The chain uses TRBV7-9 and TRBJ1-6; the D is unclear. The CDR3 runs to 14 residues. Germline CDR1 and CDR2: SEHNR and FQNEAQ (reference sequence). Between the trimmed V and J ends, which lost 6 bases and 1 base, there was a span of 7 bases. In DNA form, the CDR3 reads TGTGCCAGCAGAGTTGGGTCCTATAATTCACCCCTCCACTTT. Protein: CASRVGSYNSPLHF.

This clonotype came up many times. The CDR3 region is CASSQDTGSPLHF. The CDR3 DNA follows: TGCGCCAGCAGCCAAGATACTGGGTCACCCCTCCACTTT. V and J are TRBV4-1 and TRBJ1-6; the D is unclear. There are 13 residues in the CDR3. CDR1 and CDR2 from the germline V gene are MGHRA and YSYEKL. Trimming removed 0 bases from V and 10 bases from J, with 7 bases in between.